One and the same sample provided the 19 T cell receptor beta chains below, sequenced in a study of T-cell memory formation after mild COVID-19. TCRdb ran MiXCR on the 5' RACE reads and lists one entry per CDR3 protein. The sample includes approximately 350,000 distinct CDR3 sequences, 13% to 15% of them seen just once. Sequencing was carried out using PBMCs or a T cell subset sorted from them (not recorded which). The receptors here all came from a man younger than 35 who had mild COVID-19 (a few samples of this study predate the infection). Cell type and time point are not known.

On this clonotype itself: This could be a read error, since a much larger clone is one nucleotide away. The chain joins TRBV14 to TRBJ2-1; D might be TRBD2 (5 bases). The CDR3 spans 13 residues. The V end was cut by 2 bases, the J end by 6 bases, with 8 bases between. Germline V gives CDR1 SGHDN, CDR2 FVKESK. CDR3 DNA sequence: TGTGCCAGCAGCCAAAGTGGACTCAATGAGCAGTTCTTC. Its protein is CASSQSGLNEQFF.

The sample holds a few counts of this clonotype. V is TRBV3-1 and J is TRBJ2-3, with unresolved D. Trimming took 2 bases from V and 0 from J, leaving 6 bases between them. The CDR3 extends over 14 amino acids. Per the germline V gene, CDR1 is LGHDT and CDR2 is YNNKEL (reference sequence). The CDR3 bases are TGTGCCAGCAGCCAACGCGCTAGCACAGATACGCAGTATTTT. Translated, it gives CASSQRASTDTQYF.

CDR3: CASSLEWRGTEAFF. CDR3 nucleotide sequence: TGTGCCAGCAGCTTGGAGTGGCGGGGCACTGAAGCTTTCTTT. This rearrangement joins TRBV5-8 to TRBJ1-1, with D uncertain. The CDR3 has 14 residues. Germline assignment: CDR1 SGHTS and CDR2 YDEGEE. Trimming removed 0 bases at V and 4 bases at J, with 10 bases between.

This clonotype was counted a few times. The chain carries TRBV7-9 and TRBJ2-7, with D possibly being TRBD1 or TRBD2 (6 bases each). The germline CDR1 and CDR2 sequences are SEHNR and FQNEAQ (reference sequence). Between the trimmed V and J ends, which lost 6 bases and 2 bases, there was a span of 8 bases. The CDR3 runs 12 residues. This chain's CDR3 is CASRGGPYEQYF. The DNA of the CDR3 is TGTGCCAGCAGGGGGGGCCCCTACGAGCAGTACTTC.

V is TRBV28 and J is TRBJ1-2, with TRBD1 as a possible D gene (5 bases). Per the germline V gene, CDR1 is MDHEN and CDR2 is SYDVKM. This CDR3 spans 13 amino acids. Trimming removed 7 bases from V and 4 bases from J, with 13 bases in between. The CDR3 sequence: CASTPGVLYGYTF. Written as DNA, the CDR3 is TGTGCCAGCACCCCGGGGGTCCTCTATGGCTACACCTTC.

The chain uses TRBV28 and TRBJ2-1; D possibly corresponds to TRBD1 (5 bases). This CDR3 is built from 16 residues. Germline V CDR1 and CDR2: MDHEN, SYDVKM. The V end was cut by 6 bases, the J end by 8 bases, with 23 bases between. In DNA form, the CDR3 reads TGTGCCAGCAGCGGTTCCGATTCATTCATCAGGGATGAGCAGTTCTTC. This translates into CASSGSDSFIRDEQFF.

As regards this clonotype: The junction departs from germline at one end; a sequencing error may be responsible. The J gene is TRBJ2-7, the V gene TRBV9, with 8 bases matching TRBD1. Germline V lookup: CDR1 SGDLS, CDR2 YYNGEE. The CDR3 loop spans 15 amino acids. The CDR3 DNA reads as TGTGCCAGCAGCGTTGGACAGGGTAACTCCTTCGAGCAGTACTTC. This sequence encodes CASSVGQGNSFEQYF.

This clonotype was seen more than once but under ten times. V gene TRBV12-3 or TRBV12-4 combines with J gene TRBJ1-3; D unclear. There are 14 residues in the CDR3. Trimming took 7 bases from V and 4 from J, leaving 14 bases between them. CDR3 sequence: CASKEGSGGNTIYF. CDR3 sequence (DNA): TGTGCCAGCAAAGAAGGTTCGGGCGGAAACACCATATATTTT.

The V and J genes are TRBV7-8 and TRBJ1-6; D perhaps matches TRBD1 (6 bases). Trimming left V 5 bases short and J 5 bases short, with 10 bases between. The CDR3 is made up of 14 amino acids. Germline V gene lookup returns CDR1 SGHVS and CDR2 FQNEAQ. CDR3 in DNA: TGTGCCAGCAGCGAGGACAGAGATAATTCACCCCTCCACTTT. Its translation is CASSEDRDNSPLHF.

This clonotype was recorded a few times. This chain joins TRBV6-1 and TRBJ1-2; unclear D gene. V lost 6 bases to trimming and J lost 5 bases, with 22 bases between them. CDR1 and CDR2 (germline): MNHNS, SASEGT. CDR3 size: 16 residues. Written as DNA, the CDR3 is TGTGCCAGCAGGGCCCGAACCGCGGCCCGCGCTTATGGCTACACCTTC. Translation: CASRARTAARAYGYTF.

There are many counts of this clonotype. The gene calls are TRBV19 and TRBJ2-5; D is undetermined. The V end was cut by 3 bases, the J end by 5 bases, with 10 bases between. The V gene's germline CDR1 is LNHDA and CDR2 SQIVND (reference sequence). This CDR3 has 13 residues. This CDR3 is CASSIGGIETQYF. For the CDR3, the DNA is TGTGCCAGTAGTATTGGTGGGATTGAGACCCAGTACTTC.

This sequence joins TRBV3-1 and TRBJ2-3; possible D gene TRBD2, 7 bases. The CDR3 runs to 17 residues. V was clipped by 4 bases and J by 4 bases, with 21 bases between them. The germline V gene has CDR1 LGHDT and CDR2 YNNKEL (reference sequence). CDR3 region: CASSPQVPGAGADTQYF. The CDR3 DNA reads TGTGCCAGCAGCCCCCAGGTACCGGGGGCGGGGGCAGATACGCAGTATTTT.

The V call is TRBV5-5, the J call TRBJ1-1; the D gene is possibly TRBD1 (5 bases). This CDR3 has 12 amino acids. Trimming left V 4 bases short and J 8 bases short, with 12 bases between. Germline lookup yields CDR1 SGHKS and CDR2 YYEKEE (reference sequence). The CDR3 region has the DNA TGTGCCAGCAGCACCCCGGGGGGAGAAGCTTTCTTT. Amino acid sequence: CASSTPGGEAFF.

This clonotype was recorded a few times. This chain uses TRBV29-1 with TRBJ1-1; D is ambiguous. Trimming took 6 bases from V and 3 from J, leaving 17 bases between them. The CDR3 loop spans 14 amino acids. Per germline, CDR1 SQVTM and CDR2 ANQGSEA. CDR3: CSVHIGGRDTEAFF. Here the CDR3 DNA reads TGCAGCGTCCACATTGGAGGGAGGGACACTGAAGCTTTCTTT.

There are a few counts of this clonotype. The chain carries TRBV5-1 and TRBJ1-6, with unresolved D. The CDR3 length is 16 residues. V lost 0 bases and J lost 2, with 9 bases in between. Germline V gene lookup returns CDR1 SGHRS and CDR2 YFSETQ. CDR3 coding DNA: TGCGCCAGCAGCTTGGGGGGAATCGCCTATAATTCACCCCTCCACTTT. As protein: CASSLGGIAYNSPLHF.

CDR3 nucleotide sequence: TGTGCCAGCAGCTTGGCGAGGGGGCGAGAGTACTTC. Amino acids: CASSLARGREYF. The chain is built from TRBV5-6 and TRBJ2-7; 7 bases are a match to TRBD1. The CDR3 runs 12 residues. With 0 bases clipped from V and 11 bases from J, the junction kept 5 bases outside the gene matches. The germline V gene encodes CDR1 SGHDT and CDR2 YYEEEE.

In its sample, this clonotype was seen a few times. This chain connects TRBV11-2 to TRBJ1-5; 9 positions match TRBD1. Trimming removed 5 bases from V and 3 bases from J; junction bases left unmatched: 5. The germline gives CDR1 SGHAT, CDR2 FQNNGV. The CDR3 has 15 amino acids. CDR3 nucleotide sequence: TGTGCCAGCAGCCTGGGACAGGGCCACAATCAGCCCCAGCATTTT. Protein: CASSLGQGHNQPQHF.

This clonotype was found a few times. This chain links TRBV4-1 with TRBJ1-1; no definite D call. This CDR3 region has 15 residues. V was shortened by 2 bases and J by 1 base, with 11 bases between the two germline ends. Germline lookup yields CDR1 MGHRA and CDR2 YSYEKL. The CDR3, as DNA: TGCGCCAGCAGCCAAATAGGAACGCGGAACACTGAAGCTTTCTTT. Translated, it gives CASSQIGTRNTEAFF.

This rearrangement joins TRBV6-6 to TRBJ2-5; D not certain. Germline CDR1 reads MNHNY; CDR2 reads SVGAGI (reference sequence). The CDR3 loop spans 15 amino acids. V was shortened by 3 bases and J by 0 bases, with 11 bases between the two germline ends. CDR3 loop: CASSYMDLYQETQYF. As DNA, the CDR3 is TGTGCCAGCAGTTATATGGATCTGTACCAAGAGACCCAGTACTTC.